This T cell receptor (beta chain) is from a study of T-cell reconstitution after alpha-beta-depleted transplantation in children. Study-wide findings and caveats: Surviving thymic progenitors and recipient T cells were the source of high TCRbeta diversity at day 60 in some patients.

Trimming removed 8 bases from V and 4 bases from J, with 24 bases in between. Germline V gives CDR1 MNHEY, CDR2 SVGEGT. The CDR3 runs to 18 residues. Unique molecular identifiers were incorporated into the prepared TCRbeta library. TCRdb ran MiXCR on the PCR reads and lists one entry per CDR3 protein. The table has 450,000 to 600,000 distinct CDR3 sequences, under 15% seen once; the top ten hold 2% to 2.5%. The sample holds a few counts of this clonotype. Its antigen is currently unknown. The sample in question was PBMCs, mostly from graft donor cells, obtained 360 days after TCRalphabeta/CD19-depleted stem cell transplant. The TCR originated in a male patient younger than 18 who had a stem cell transplant for acute myeloid leukemia, so the T cells may come from the graft donor. The V call is TRBV6-2 or TRBV6-3, the J call TRBJ2-6; D gene unclear. CDR3 sequence reads: CASSDHIQARPGANVLTF. Here the CDR3 DNA reads TGTGCCAGCTCAGACCATATCCAGGCGCGACCCGGGGCCAACGTCCTGACTTTC.